Presented here are 22 T cell receptor beta chains from one specimen sequenced in a study of blood T cell repertoires in COVID-19. Profiling relied on immunoSEQ multiplex PCR, and the TCRdb table lists in-frame clones only, not all of them. The top ten clones hold roughly 0.78% of a sample with hundreds of thousands of clones, around 90% of them seen once. The material sequenced was peripheral blood. The receptors come from a man younger than 35 with COVID-19, enrolled during active disease.

The DNA of the CDR3 is TGTGCCAGCAGCCGTTTAGGGACTGAGGAGACCCAGTACTTC. Translated, it gives CASSRLGTEETQYF. V is TRBV3-1 (or the pseudogene TRBV3-2) and J is TRBJ2-5, with D possibly TRBD2 on 6 matching bases. V was trimmed by 4 bases and J by 5 bases, leaving 14 bases between them. The CDR3 totals 14 residues. Germline CDR1 and CDR2: LGHDT and YNNKEL (reference sequence).

The genes are TRBV19 and TRBJ1-4; 7 bases line up with TRBD1. The CDR3 has 13 amino acids. The germline gives CDR1 LNHDA, CDR2 SQIVND (reference sequence). With V trimmed by 10 bases and J by 4 bases, 6 bases remained unmatched. The CDR3 spells CATRQGHNEKLFF. The CDR3 nucleotides are TGTGCCACCCGACAGGGCCATAATGAAAAACTGTTTTTT.

This clone was counted between two and nine times. The V gene is TRBV10-3, the J gene TRBJ1-1, with D possibly being TRBD1 (5 bases). The V end lost 8 bases, the J end lost 0 bases, and 10 bases lay between the germline ends. Germline CDR1 and CDR2: ENHRY and SYGVKD. The CDR3 totals 13 residues. CDR3 protein: CAIQGAVNTEAFF. For the CDR3, the DNA is TGTGCCATCCAAGGGGCAGTGAACACTGAAGCTTTCTTT.

The chain employs TRBV3-1 (or the pseudogene TRBV3-2) and TRBJ1-2; 7 bases match TRBD1. V lost 1 base to trimming and J lost 1 base; unmatched junction nucleotides: 3. CDR1 is LGHDT and CDR2 is YNNKEL in the germline V gene (reference sequence). The CDR3 spans 15 residues. CDR3 bases: TGTGCCAGCAGCCAAGCGACAGGGAATAACTATGGCTACACCTTC. It translates to CASSQATGNNYGYTF.

The chain carries TRBV7-7 and TRBJ1-3; TRBD1 aligns across 9 bases. CDR1 SSHAT and CDR2 FNYEAQ come from the germline V gene (reference sequence). The CDR3 is 15 amino acids. V was clipped by 5 bases and J by 4 bases; unmatched bases: 6. In nucleotides, the CDR3 is TGTGCCAGCAGCCCAACGACAGGGGGGGGAAACACCATATATTTT. This sequence encodes CASSPTTGGGNTIYF.

The chain couples TRBV5-1 to TRBJ2-7, with 7 bases aligning to TRBD1. Germline-derived CDR1 and CDR2 are SGHRS and YFSETQ. V gave up 4 bases and J gave up 5 bases; unmatched junction bases: 3. The CDR3 runs 12 residues. The CDR3 here is CASSPGTDEQYF. The CDR3 nucleotides are TGCGCCAGCAGCCCCGGGACAGACGAGCAGTACTTC.

With respect to this clone: One end of the junction is discordant with germline, which a read error may explain. The CDR3 nucleotides read TGTGCCAGCAGCATAGAGATGGGGGGGGTAGGCGAGCAGTACTTC. It translates to CASSIEMGGVGEQYF. The chain joins TRBV11-3 to TRBJ2-7; 7 nucleotides agree with TRBD2. The CDR3 covers 15 residues. Looked up from germline, CDR1 is SGHNT and CDR2 is YENEEA. The full variable domain, in which reference TRBV11-3 and TRBJ2-7 provide the parts outside the CDR3, is EAGVVQSPRYKIIEKKQPVAFWCNPISGHNTLYWYLQNLGQGPELLIRYENEEAVDDSQLPKDRFSAERLKGVDSTLKIQPAELGDSAVYLCASSIEMGGVGEQYFGPGTRLTVT.

This chain uses TRBV19 with TRBJ2-3, with TRBD2 identical over 11 bases. V lost 6 bases to trimming and J lost 1 base; unmatched junction nucleotides: 6. Germline-derived CDR1 and CDR2 are LNHDA and SQIVND (reference sequence). This CDR3 has 16 amino acids. The CDR3, as DNA: TGTGCCAGTAGGTTAGCGGGAGGGCCGGGCACAGATACGCAGTATTTT. This gives the protein CASRLAGGPGTDTQYF.

This chain connects TRBV9 to TRBJ2-7, with a tentative D call TRBD1 (5 bases). The V gene's germline CDR1 is SGDLS and CDR2 YYNGEE. The V end lost 3 bases, the J end lost 1 base, and 8 bases lay between the germline ends. This CDR3 contains 13 residues. In DNA, the CDR3 is TGTGCCAGCAGCGGGCAGGGTTCCTACGAGCAGTACTTC. It translates to CASSGQGSYEQYF.

V and J are TRBV6-5 and TRBJ1-1; tentative D call: TRBD1 (6 bases). Germline CDR1 reads MNHEY; CDR2 reads SVGAGI. V was clipped by 6 bases and J by 0 bases, with 8 bases between them. The CDR3 is 13 residues long. The CDR3 DNA reads as TGTGCCAGCAGGACAGGCCTGAACACTGAAGCTTTCTTT. It is translated as CASRTGLNTEAFF.

The chain combines TRBV6-5 with TRBJ2-2; TRBD2 aligns across 8 bases. This CDR3 region has 16 residues. V gave up 0 bases and J gave up 5 bases; unmatched junction bases: 5. Germline loops: CDR1 MNHEY, CDR2 SVGAGI. DNA for the CDR3: TGTGCCAGCAGTTACTCCGGGGGGGGAAAAACCGGGGAGCTGTTTTTT. This gives the protein CASSYSGGGKTGELFF.

This clone was recorded only once. V and J are TRBV10-2 and TRBJ2-3; TRBD2 matches 10 bases. The CDR3 has 17 residues. J was trimmed by 5 bases and V by 2 bases; bases with no gene match: 10. Per the germline V gene, CDR1 is WSHSY and CDR2 is SAAADI. CDR3 coding DNA: TGCGCCAGCAGTGAGGGCGGGATGAGCGGGGGGGTAGATACGCAGTATTTT. This translates into CASSEGGMSGGVDTQYF.

V gene TRBV5-1 combines with J gene TRBJ1-6; TRBD1 matches 7 bases. The CDR3 is 14 amino acids. The germline V gene encodes CDR1 SGHRS and CDR2 YFSETQ. V lost 4 bases and J lost 10; bases outside the gene matches: 8. The CDR3 protein is CASSATGKDSPLHF. The CDR3 coding sequence is TGCGCCAGCAGCGCGACAGGGAAGGACTCACCCCTCCACTTT.

The chain carries TRBV10-1 and TRBJ1-1; TRBD1 matches at 7 bases. The germline CDR1 and CDR2 sequences are WNHNN and SYGVQD (reference sequence). The CDR3 length is 13 residues. The ends lost 6 bases at V and 3 bases at J; junction bases unmatched: 4. CDR3 loop: CASSAQGYTEAFF. The CDR3 DNA sequence: TGCGCCAGCAGCGCACAGGGGTACACTGAAGCTTTCTTT.

The rearrangement uses TRBV20-1 and TRBJ2-7; TRBD2 agrees at 13 bases. This CDR3 region has 14 residues. V lost 3 bases to trimming and J lost 7 bases; unmatched junction nucleotides: 6. Germline V gene sequence: CDR1 DFQATT, CDR2 SNEGSKA (reference sequence). The CDR3 sequence: CSASTGTSGKEQYF. The CDR3, as DNA: TGCAGTGCTAGTACCGGGACTAGCGGGAAAGAGCAGTACTTC.

This rearrangement joins TRBV19 to TRBJ1-4; D uncertain. The ends were cut back, 2 bases at V and 10 bases at J, with 8 bases in the middle. CDR3 length equals 12 residues. CDR1 and CDR2 (germline): LNHDA, SQIVND (reference sequence). The CDR3 sequence is CASSILEGKLFF. The CDR3 coding sequence is TGTGCCAGTAGTATACTGGAGGGAAAACTGTTTTTT.

V usage is TRBV6-5 and J usage is TRBJ1-6, with D perhaps TRBD1 (6 bases). Trimming shortened V by 6 bases and J by 7 bases, and 16 bases separated the two germline ends. The length of the CDR3 is 15 residues. CDR1 and CDR2 (germline): MNHEY, SVGAGI. The CDR3 protein is CASSRGQNGNSPLHF. CDR3 DNA sequence: TGTGCCAGCAGCAGGGGCCAAAATGGGAATTCACCCCTCCACTTT.

The genes are TRBV4-2 and TRBJ1-5; perhaps TRBD1 as D (5 bases). The germline CDR1 and CDR2 sequences are LGHNA and YNFKEQ. V lost 0 bases and J lost 3, with 9 bases in between. The CDR3 extends over 15 amino acids. The CDR3 spells CASSQDRGNNQPQHF. The CDR3 DNA is TGTGCCAGCAGCCAAGATAGGGGAAACAATCAGCCCCAGCATTTT.

The rearrangement links TRBV6-1 to TRBJ2-1; D might be TRBD1 (7 bases). V was cut by 2 bases and J by 5 bases, with 13 bases left in between. Germline V gene sequence: CDR1 MNHNS, CDR2 SASEGT. CDR3 length: 15 amino acids. The CDR3 DNA reads as TGTGCCAGCAGTGAATGGAGGGGGCCTCACAATGAGCAGTTCTTC. Translation: CASSEWRGPHNEQFF.

This rearrangement joins TRBV25-1 to TRBJ2-5; D is perhaps TRBD1 (5 bases). This CDR3 region has 14 residues. The germline CDR1 and CDR2 sequences are MGHDK and SYGVNS. Trimming pared 2 bases from V and 4 bases from J, leaving 11 bases between. The CDR3 DNA sequence: TGTGCCAGCAGTGAACCAGGGTTGGGAGAGACCCAGTACTTC. It yields the protein CASSEPGLGETQYF. Drawing the rest from reference TRBV25-1 and TRBJ2-5, the complete variable domain is EADIYQTPRYLVIGTGKKITLECSQTMGHDKMYWYQQDPGMELHLIHYSYGVNSTEKGDLSSESTVSRIRTEHFPLTLESARPSHTSQYLCASSEPGLGETQYFGPGTRLLVL.

The rearrangement uses TRBV10-2 and TRBJ1-5; D remains ambiguous. V was pared by 3 bases and J by 5 bases, with 8 bases between. CDR1 WSHSY and CDR2 SAAADI come from the germline V gene. CDR3 length: 13 residues. The CDR3 sequence is CASSEQEDQPQHF. CDR3 coding DNA: TGCGCCAGCAGTGAACAAGAAGATCAGCCCCAGCATTTT.

V is TRBV15 and J is TRBJ2-7; 9 bases are shared with TRBD2. The CDR3 loop spans 15 amino acids. The V gene end was trimmed by 0 bases and the J gene end by 2 bases; junction bases not matched to a gene: 2. Germline assignment: CDR1 LNHNV and CDR2 YYDKDF (reference sequence). The CDR3 DNA reads as TGTGCCACCAGCAGAGATTTAGCGGGGGCCTACGAGCAGTACTTC. Protein: CATSRDLAGAYEQYF.